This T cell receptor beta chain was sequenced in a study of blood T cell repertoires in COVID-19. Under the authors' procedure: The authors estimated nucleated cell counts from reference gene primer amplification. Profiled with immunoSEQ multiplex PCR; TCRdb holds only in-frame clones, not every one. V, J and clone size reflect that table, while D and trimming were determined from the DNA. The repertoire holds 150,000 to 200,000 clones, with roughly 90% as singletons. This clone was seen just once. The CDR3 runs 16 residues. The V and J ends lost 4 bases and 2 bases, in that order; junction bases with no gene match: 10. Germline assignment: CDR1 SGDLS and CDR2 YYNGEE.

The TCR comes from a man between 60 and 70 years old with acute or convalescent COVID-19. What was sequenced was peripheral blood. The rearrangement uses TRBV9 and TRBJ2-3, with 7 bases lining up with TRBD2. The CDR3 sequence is CASSPGTSAYTDTQYF. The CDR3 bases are TGTGCCAGCAGCCCGGGAACTAGCGCTTACACAGATACGCAGTATTTT.